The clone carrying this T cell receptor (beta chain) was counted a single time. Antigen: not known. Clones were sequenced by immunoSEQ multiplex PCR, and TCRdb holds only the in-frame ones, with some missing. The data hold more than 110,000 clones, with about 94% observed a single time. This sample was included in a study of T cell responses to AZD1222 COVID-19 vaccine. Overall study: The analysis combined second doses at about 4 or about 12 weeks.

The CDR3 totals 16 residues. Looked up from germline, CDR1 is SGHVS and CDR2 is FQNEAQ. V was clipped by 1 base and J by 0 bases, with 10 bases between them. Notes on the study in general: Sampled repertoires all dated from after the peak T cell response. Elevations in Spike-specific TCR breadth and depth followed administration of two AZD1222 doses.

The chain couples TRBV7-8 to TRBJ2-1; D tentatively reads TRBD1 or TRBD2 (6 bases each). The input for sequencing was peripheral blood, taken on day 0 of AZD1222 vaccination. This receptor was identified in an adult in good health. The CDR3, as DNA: TGTGCCAGCAGCTTAGGGGGGGCAAGCTCCTACAATGAGCAGTTCTTC. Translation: CASSLGGASSYNEQFF.